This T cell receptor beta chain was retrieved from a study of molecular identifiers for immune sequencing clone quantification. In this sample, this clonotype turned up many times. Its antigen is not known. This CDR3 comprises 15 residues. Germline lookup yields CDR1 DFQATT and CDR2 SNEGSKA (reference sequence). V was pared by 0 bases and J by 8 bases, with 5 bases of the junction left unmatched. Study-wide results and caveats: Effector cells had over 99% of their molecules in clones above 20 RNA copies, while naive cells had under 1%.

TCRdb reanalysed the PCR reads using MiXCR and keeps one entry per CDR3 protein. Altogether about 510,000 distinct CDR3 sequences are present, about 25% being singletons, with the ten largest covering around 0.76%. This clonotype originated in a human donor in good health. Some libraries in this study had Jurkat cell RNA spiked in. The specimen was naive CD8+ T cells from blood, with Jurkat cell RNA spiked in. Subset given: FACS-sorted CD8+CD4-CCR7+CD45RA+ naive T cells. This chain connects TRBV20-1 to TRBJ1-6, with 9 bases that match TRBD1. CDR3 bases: TGCAGTGCTAGAGATCAGACAGGGGGTTATTCACCCCTCCACTTT. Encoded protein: CSARDQTGGYSPLHF.